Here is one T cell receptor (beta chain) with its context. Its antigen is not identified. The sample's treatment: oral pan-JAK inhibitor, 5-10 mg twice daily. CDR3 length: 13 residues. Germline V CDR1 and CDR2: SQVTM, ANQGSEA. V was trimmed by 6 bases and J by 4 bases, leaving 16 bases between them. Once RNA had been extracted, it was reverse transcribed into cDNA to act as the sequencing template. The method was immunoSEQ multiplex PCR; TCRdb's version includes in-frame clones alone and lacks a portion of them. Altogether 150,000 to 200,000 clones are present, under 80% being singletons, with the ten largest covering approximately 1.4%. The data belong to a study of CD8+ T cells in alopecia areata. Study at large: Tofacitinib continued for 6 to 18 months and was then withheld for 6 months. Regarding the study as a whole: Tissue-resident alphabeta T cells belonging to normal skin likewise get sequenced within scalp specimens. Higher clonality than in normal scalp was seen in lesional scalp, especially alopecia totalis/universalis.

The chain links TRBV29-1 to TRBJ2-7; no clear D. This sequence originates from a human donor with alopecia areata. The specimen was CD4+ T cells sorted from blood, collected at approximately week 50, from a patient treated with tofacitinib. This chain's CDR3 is CSVAKDGKYEQYF. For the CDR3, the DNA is TGCAGCGTCGCTAAGGACGGAAAGTACGAGCAGTACTTC.